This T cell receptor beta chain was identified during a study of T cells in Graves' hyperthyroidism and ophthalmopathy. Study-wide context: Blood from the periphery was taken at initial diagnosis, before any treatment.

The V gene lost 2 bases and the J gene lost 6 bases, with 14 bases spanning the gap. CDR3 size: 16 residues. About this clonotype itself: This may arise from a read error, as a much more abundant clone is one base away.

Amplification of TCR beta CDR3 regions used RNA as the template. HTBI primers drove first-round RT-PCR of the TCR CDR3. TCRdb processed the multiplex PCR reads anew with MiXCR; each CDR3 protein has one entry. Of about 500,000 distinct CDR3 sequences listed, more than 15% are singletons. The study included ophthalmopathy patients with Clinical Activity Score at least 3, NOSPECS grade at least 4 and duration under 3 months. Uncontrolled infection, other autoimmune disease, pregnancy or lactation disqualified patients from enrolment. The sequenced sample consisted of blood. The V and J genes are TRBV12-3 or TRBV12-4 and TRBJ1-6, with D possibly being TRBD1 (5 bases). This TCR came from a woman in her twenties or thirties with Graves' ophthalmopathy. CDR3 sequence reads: CASSLISQEVNSPLHF. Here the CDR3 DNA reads TGTGCCAGCAGTTTAATCTCACAGGAAGTTAATTCACCCCTCCACTTT.